A single sample is the source of the 3 T cell receptor beta chains below, sequenced in a study of shared clonotypes between healthy human individuals. Only in-frame clones appear in the TCRdb table, and some are missing; sequencing was by immunoSEQ multiplex PCR. The data show millions of clones, about 95% seen once. Sequenced sample: naive CD4+ T cells sorted from blood. Subset indicated: CD45RA+ positively selected. The receptors were gathered from a young man in good health.

V usage is TRBV5-4 and J usage is TRBJ2-1, with no clear D. The ends were cut back, 4 bases at V and 3 bases at J, with 5 bases in the middle. CDR1 and CDR2 from the germline V gene are SGHNT and YYREEE (reference sequence). This CDR3 region has 12 residues. The CDR3 sequence is CASSLIYNEQFF. The CDR3 DNA reads TGTGCCAGCAGCCTAATCTACAATGAGCAGTTCTTC.

The CDR3 spells CAWSDGTVEAFF. The CDR3 DNA sequence: TGTGCCTGGAGTGACGGGACAGTTGAAGCTTTCTTT. V and J are TRBV30 and TRBJ1-1; 7 nucleotides align to TRBD1. This CDR3 is built from 12 residues. The junction had 3 bases not matched to a gene; V was cut back by 1 base and J by 7 bases. Germline-derived CDR1 and CDR2 are GTSNPN and SVGIG (reference sequence).

The chain recombines TRBV30 with TRBJ2-1, with a possible D match to TRBD2 (5 bases). V gave up 0 bases and J gave up 10 bases, with 10 bases separating them. The CDR3 is 12 residues long. Germline V CDR1 and CDR2: GTSNPN, SVGIG (reference sequence). The chain's CDR3 is CAWSVMPGEQFF. In DNA form, the CDR3 reads TGTGCCTGGAGTGTAATGCCGGGGGAGCAGTTCTTC.